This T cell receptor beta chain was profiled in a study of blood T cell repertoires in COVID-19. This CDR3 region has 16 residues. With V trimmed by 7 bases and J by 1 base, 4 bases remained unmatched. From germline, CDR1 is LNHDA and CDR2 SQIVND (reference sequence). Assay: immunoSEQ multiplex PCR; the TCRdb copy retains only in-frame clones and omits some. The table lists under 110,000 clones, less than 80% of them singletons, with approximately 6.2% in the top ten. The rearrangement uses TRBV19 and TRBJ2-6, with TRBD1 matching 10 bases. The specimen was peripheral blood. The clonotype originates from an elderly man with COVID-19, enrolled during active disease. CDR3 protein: CASKDRGRSGANVLTF. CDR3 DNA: TGTGCCAGTAAAGACAGGGGGCGGTCTGGGGCCAACGTCCTGACTTTC.